A selection of T cell receptor beta chains follows, all from one sample in a study of T-cell memory formation after mild COVID-19. TCRdb fed the 5' RACE reads into MiXCR, producing one record per CDR3 protein. The data show a few hundred thousand distinct CDR3 sequences, with roughly 15% seen just once and approximately 23% held by the top ten. The sequenced sample consisted of PBMCs or a T cell subset sorted from them (not recorded which). The receptors shown here come from a man younger than 35 who had mild COVID-19 (a few samples of this study predate the infection). Cell type and time point are not known. CDR3s include the opening cysteine and the closing phenylalanine or tryptophan. D genes are given only for firm matches. Not every row has a clone size; where given, it reads once, few, many or a size class.

>few|TRBV4-3|NA|TRBJ2-3
CASSPGQALYTQYF
TGCGCCAGCAGTCCGGGACAAGCCTTATATACGCAGTATTTT
>few|TRBV5-1|TRBD2|TRBJ2-7
CASSLPRGGVLYEQYF
TGCGCCAGCAGCTTGCCTCGGGGGGGCGTGCTTTACGAGCAGTACTTC
>few|TRBV4-3|NA|TRBJ1-2
CASSLRRGVGGYTF
TGCGCCAGCAGCCTAAGACGGGGAGTAGGTGGCTACACCTTC
>NA|TRBV7-3|TRBD2|TRBJ2-3
CASSLATSGGPRTDTQYF
TGTGCCAGCAGCTTAGCGACTAGCGGGGGACCTCGCACAGATACGCAGTATTTT
>few|TRBV20-1|TRBD1|TRBJ2-2
CSARDRGQAGELFF
TGCAGTGCTAGGGACAGGGGGCAGGCCGGGGAGCTGTTTTTT
>NA|TRBV4-3|NA|TRBJ1-2
CASSQDVGNYGYTF
TGCGCCAGCAGCCAAGATGTCGGCAACTATGGCTACACCTTC
>NA|TRBV5-6|NA|TRBJ2-1
CASSPGTFWFF
TGTGCCAGCAGCCCCGGGACTTTTTGGTTCTTC
>few|TRBV6-5|NA|TRBJ2-2
CASRTSGELFF
TGTGCCAGCAGGACATCCGGGGAGCTGTTTTTT
>NA|TRBV14|NA|TRBJ1-4
CASSQDRVATNEKLFF
TGTGCCAGCAGCCAAGATCGGGTTGCAACTAATGAAAAACTGTTTTTT
>NA|TRBV20-1|NA|TRBJ1-2
CSARGLFGYTF
TGCAGTGCTAGAGGATTGTTTGGCTACACCTTC
>few|TRBV12-3/TRBV12-4|TRBD2|TRBJ2-3
CASSRGAGEGRTDTQYF
TGTGCCAGCAGTCGGGGAGCGGGGGAGGGGAGGACAGATACGCAGTATTTT
>NA|TRBV6-2/TRBV6-3|TRBD2|TRBJ2-6
CASSYGTGGAGANVLTF
TGTGCCAGCAGTTACGGGACGGGGGGAGCCGGGGCCAACGTCCTGACTTTC
>NA|TRBV20-1|TRBD2|TRBJ2-7
CSARGGTRAGEQYF
TGCAGTGCCAGGGGCGGGACTAGAGCGGGCGAGCAGTACTTC
>NA|TRBV5-1|NA|TRBJ2-3
CASSSHGSRLTDTQYF
TGCGCCAGCAGCAGTCATGGATCACGTCTCACAGATACGCAGTATTTT
>few|TRBV20-1|NA|TRBJ2-3
CSVLSSTDTQYF
TGCAGTGTCCTCTCTAGCACAGATACGCAGTATTTT
>few|TRBV12-3/TRBV12-4|NA|TRBJ2-3
CASRSGASDTQYF
TGTGCCAGCAGAAGTGGAGCCTCAGATACGCAGTATTTT
>once|TRBV7-2|TRBD2|TRBJ2-3
CASSLVNGGSTDTQYF
TGTGCCAGCAGCTTAGTAAACGGGGGGAGCACAGATACGCAGTATTTT
>once|TRBV4-2|NA|TRBJ2-4
CASSPGTDPLAKNIQYF
TGTGCCAGCAGCCCGGGTACAGACCCGTTAGCCAAAAACATTCAGTACTTC
>NA|TRBV7-6|NA|TRBJ1-6
CASSLDRAPLHF
TGTGCCAGCAGCTTAGACAGGGCCCCCCTCCACTTT
>few|TRBV25-1|NA|TRBJ2-7
CASSESAGAGYEQYF
TGTGCCAGCAGTGAATCCGCAGGGGCTGGATACGAGCAGTACTTC
>few|TRBV12-3/TRBV12-4|TRBD1|TRBJ1-2
CASSSLGTGGDYGYTF
TGTGCCAGCAGTTCTCTAGGGACAGGTGGCGACTATGGCTACACCTTC
>NA|TRBV27|TRBD1|TRBJ1-1
CASSSFGTANTEAFF
TGTGCCAGCAGTTCCTTCGGGACAGCGAACACTGAAGCTTTCTTT
>few|TRBV20-1|NA|TRBJ2-1
CSARERGLPGNEQFF
TGCAGTGCTAGAGAGCGGGGCCTCCCGGGTAATGAGCAGTTCTTC